Listed below are T cell receptor beta chains from one sample, sequenced in a study of T cell changes during pregnancy in multiple sclerosis. TCRdb keeps only in-frame clones here, not all; method: immunoSEQ multiplex PCR. In the table there are roughly 53,000 clones, 92% of which are singletons. The sample here was CD4+ T cells from peripheral blood mononuclear cells, taken in the second trimester of pregnancy. These receptors came from a female donor in good health, enrolled as a control in a pregnancy study. Both conserved end residues are part of each CDR3. Not all rows give a size; the values are once, few, many and, for expanded clones, a class.

j_call v_call clone_size cdr3_aa
TRBJ1-2 TRBV6-1 NA CASSEVPGGDYGYTF
TRBJ2-7 TRBV6-1 NA CASSEERTYEQYF
TRBJ2-3 TRBV12-5 NA CASGLVYLAQGLSTDTQYF
TRBJ2-7 TRBV19 NA CASSSPGQMPFEQYF
TRBJ1-2 TRBV19 NA CASSIHRGGYTF
TRBJ1-6 TRBV14 NA CASSQETGNSPLHF
TRBJ1-4 TRBV7-8 NA CASSRAGQTNEKLFF
TRBJ1-5 TRBV27 NA CASSLLGANQPQHF
TRBJ2-3 TRBV30 NA CAWSHPFSQRGDTQYF
TRBJ2-5 TRBV6-6 NA CASSPGTVQETQYF
TRBJ2-7 TRBV29-1 NA CSVDTGSYEQYF
TRBJ1-2 TRBV7-9 NA CASSLSQGNGYTF
TRBJ1-5 TRBV7-9 NA CASSKGAGSNQPQHF
TRBJ1-1 TRBV5-1 NA CASRLDGQPNTEAFF
TRBJ1-1 TRBV5-4 NA CASSLWAGIGNTEAFF
TRBJ1-2 TRBV11-3 NA CASSEQGPQHYGYTF
TRBJ1-1 TRBV5-4 once CASSLGQGLSEAFF
TRBJ1-2 TRBV20-1 NA CSAQGYGYTF
TRBJ1-2 TRBV27 few CASRGQGSGYTF
TRBJ2-1 TRBV2 NA CASSLKRPLAGGFNEQFF
TRBJ1-1 TRBV6-5 NA CASSYSFSGLPTEAFF
TRBJ2-3 TRBV9 NA CASSVGLAGTDTQYF
TRBJ1-1 TRBV7-6 NA CASSLGAAEAFF
TRBJ1-4 TRBV9 once CASSANGQTNEKLFF
TRBJ1-6 TRBV5-1 NA CASSLAQGQGSPLHF
TRBJ1-1 TRBV2 few CASPTGLISEAFF
TRBJ2-1 TRBV5-4 NA CASSPPQGPYNEQFF
TRBJ1-1 TRBV7-2 NA CASSSGLNTEAFF
TRBJ2-1 TRBV5-6 once CASSGIAGGAQFF
TRBJ2-7 TRBV7-2 NA CASSSGGQEIYEQYF
TRBJ2-5 TRBV5-4 NA CASSILGQERNQETQYF
TRBJ1-1 TRBV5-6 NA CASSLDPGGLSEAFF
TRBJ2-3 TRBV9 NA CASSVGNGGGTDTQYF
TRBJ2-5 TRBV4-3 NA CASSQDLASPGERESQYF
TRBJ1-6 TRBV7-2 NA CASSLAAGGSPLHF
TRBJ2-3 TRBV5-8 NA CASTARADTQYF
TRBJ2-1 TRBV30 NA CAWSSGLYNEQFF
TRBJ1-2 TRBV6-5 NA CASGQGALGYGYTF
TRBJ1-2 TRBV27 once CASSSPSEQYGYTF
TRBJ2-3 TRBV6-4 NA CASSPGGRADTQYF
TRBJ1-2 TRBV11-2 NA CASSITGETYGYTF
TRBJ1-3 TRBV19 NA CASSIKTGAGNTIYF
TRBJ1-1 TRBV5-1 NA CASSLQGQGAGDTEAFF
TRBJ2-7 TRBV4-3 NA CASSQLLQGPTYEQYF
TRBJ2-1 TRBV29-1 NA CSVEVWDAGPQFF